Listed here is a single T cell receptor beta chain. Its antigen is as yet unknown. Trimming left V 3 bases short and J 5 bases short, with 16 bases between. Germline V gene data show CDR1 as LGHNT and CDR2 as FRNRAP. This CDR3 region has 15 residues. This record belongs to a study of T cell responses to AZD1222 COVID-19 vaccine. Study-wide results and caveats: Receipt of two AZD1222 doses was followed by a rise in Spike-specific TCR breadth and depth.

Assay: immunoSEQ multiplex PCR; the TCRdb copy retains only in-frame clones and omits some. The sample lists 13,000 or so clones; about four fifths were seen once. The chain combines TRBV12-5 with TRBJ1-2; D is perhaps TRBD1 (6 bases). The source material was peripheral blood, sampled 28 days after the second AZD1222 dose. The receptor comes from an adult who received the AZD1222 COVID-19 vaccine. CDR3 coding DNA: TGTGCTAGTGGTTTACAGGGACTGCTTGGATATGGCTACACCTTC. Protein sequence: CASGLQGLLGYGYTF. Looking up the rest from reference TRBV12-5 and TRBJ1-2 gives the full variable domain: DARVTQTPRHKVTEMGQEVTMRCQPILGHNTVFWYRQTMMQGLELLAYFRNRAPLDDSGMPKDRFSAEMPDATLATLKIQPSEPRDSAVYFCASGLQGLLGYGYTFGSGTRLTVV.